These T cell receptor beta chains were read from a single sample in a study of blood T cell repertoires in COVID-19. Repertoires were generated with immunoSEQ multiplex PCR, while TCRdb's copy carries only in-frame clones and drops some. The repertoire holds over 300,000 clones, around nine tenths seen once, with around 0.95% in the top ten. Material for sequencing was PBMCs or T cells enriched from blood (not recorded which). The receptors here all came from a woman in her twenties or thirties with acute COVID-19. Each CDR3 is given with its conserved first and last residue. Fields, in order: clone size, V gene, D gene, J gene, CDR3 protein, CDR3 DNA. D genes are given only for firm matches. Some rows have no size entry. The others give once, few or many, or a class for an expanded clone.

NA	TRBV9	NA	TRBJ1-1	CASSASLTVATGAFF	TGTGCCAGCAGCGCCTCATTGACAGTGGCGACCGGAGCTTTCTTT
NA	TRBV5-1	TRBD2	TRBJ2-1	CASSLAVAGGRDEQFF	TGCGCCAGCAGCTTGGCGGTAGCGGGGGGCAGGGATGAGCAGTTCTTC
NA	TRBV11-2	NA	TRBJ1-4	CASSFNFVKGDEKLFF	TGTGCCAGCAGCTTTAATTTTGTAAAGGGGGATGAAAAACTGTTTTTT
few	TRBV7-2	TRBD1	TRBJ1-2	CASSLGQGRGYTF	TGTGCCAGCAGCTTAGGACAGGGCCGAGGCTACACCTTC
NA	TRBV3-1/TRBV3-2	TRBD2	TRBJ2-7	CASSQVSAGGIHEQYF	TGTGCCAGCAGCCAAGTATCGGCGGGGGGTATTCACGAGCAGTACTTC
once	TRBV7-2	TRBD1	TRBJ1-5	CASSQGADQPQHF	TGTGCCAGCAGCCAGGGGGCCGATCAGCCCCAGCATTTT
NA	TRBV19	NA	TRBJ1-2	CASNTDRLGDYGYTF	TGTGCCAGTAACACTGACAGGCTTGGTGACTATGGCTACACCTTC
NA	TRBV19	TRBD2	TRBJ2-7	CASSTPGGGEQYF	TGTGCCAGTAGTACCCCCGGGGGGGGCGAGCAGTACTTC
NA	TRBV30	NA	TRBJ1-2	CAWSQTANYGYTF	TGTGCCTGGAGCCAGACAGCTAACTATGGCTACACCTTC
NA	TRBV7-9	NA	TRBJ1-1	CASSHQENTEAFF	TGTGCCAGCAGCCACCAGGAGAACACTGAAGCTTTCTTT
NA	TRBV6-1	NA	TRBJ1-4	CASSDGGGKLFF	TGTGCCAGCAGTGACGGGGGTGGGAAACTGTTTTTT
NA	TRBV5-1	NA	TRBJ1-1	CASSLGHNRIMNTEAFF	TGCGCCAGCAGCTTGGGCCACAACAGGATAATGAACACTGAAGCTTTCTTT
NA	TRBV24-1	NA	TRBJ1-5	CATSDWKEGSPKHF	TGTGCCACCAGTGATTGGAAGGAGGGTAGCCCGAAACATTTT
NA	TRBV3-1/TRBV3-2	TRBD2	TRBJ2-7	CASTRSGTSEYEQYF	TGTGCCAGCACCCGTTCCGGGACTAGTGAATACGAGCAGTACTTC
once	TRBV20-1	NA	TRBJ1-1	CSARVRAEAFF	TGCAGTGCTAGAGTTCGGGCTGAAGCTTTCTTT
NA	TRBV5-1	TRBD1	TRBJ2-4	CASSLESGQGDIQYF	TGCGCCAGCAGCTTGGAGTCGGGACAGGGAGACATTCAGTACTTC
NA	TRBV12-5	TRBD1	TRBJ1-2	CASGRDRPPYGYTF	TGTGCTAGTGGTCGGGACAGGCCTCCCTATGGCTACACCTTC
NA	TRBV6-5	TRBD1	TRBJ2-7	CASRGQGVSNEQYF	TGTGCCAGCAGAGGACAGGGGGTTAGCAACGAGCAGTACTTC
NA	TRBV5-1	TRBD1	TRBJ1-2	CASSLEGQLNGYTF	TGCGCCAGCAGCTTGGAGGGACAGCTAAATGGCTACACCTTC
NA	TRBV6-6	NA	TRBJ2-3	CASTPTPPRGDTQYF	TGTGCCAGCACCCCTACCCCACCAAGGGGAGATACGCAGTATTTT
NA	TRBV7-3	NA	TRBJ2-3	CASSLGGGSDTQYF	TGTGCCAGCAGCTTAGGAGGGGGCTCAGATACGCAGTATTTT
NA	TRBV7-2	NA	TRBJ2-1	CASSPGLLGDEQFF	TGTGCCAGCAGCCCGGGACTCCTCGGAGATGAGCAGTTCTTC
NA	TRBV29-1	NA	TRBJ1-1	CSGARTDRNTEAFF	TGCAGCGGCGCCCGAACCGACAGGAACACTGAAGCTTTCTTT
NA	TRBV9	NA	TRBJ2-7	CASSAGLTGEQYF	TGTGCCAGCAGCGCGGGACTTACGGGCGAGCAGTACTTC
once	TRBV9	NA	TRBJ2-2	CASSVDPKGGGELFF	TGTGCCAGCAGCGTAGACCCAAAAGGGGGCGGGGAGCTGTTTTTT
NA	TRBV13	TRBD1	TRBJ1-1	CASSSDRGQRTEAFF	TGTGCCAGCAGCTCGGACAGGGGGCAGAGGACTGAAGCTTTCTTT
NA	TRBV9	NA	TRBJ2-4	CASSVGAAPENIQYF	TGTGCCAGCAGCGTAGGGGCAGCTCCGGAAAACATTCAGTACTTC
NA	TRBV13	NA	TRBJ1-2	CASSPTGDRYYGYTF	TGTGCCAGCAGCCCAACGGGTGACAGATACTATGGCTACACCTTC
NA	TRBV5-8	NA	TRBJ2-1	CASSSQGDEQFF	TGTGCCAGCAGTTCCCAAGGGGATGAGCAGTTCTTC
NA	TRBV7-9	TRBD1	TRBJ2-7	CASSSSEDRGGHEQYF	TGTGCCAGCAGCTCCTCTGAGGACAGGGGTGGCCACGAGCAGTACTTC
NA	TRBV9	NA	TRBJ1-2	CASSVETAGFYGYTF	TGTGCCAGCAGCGTAGAAACAGCAGGCTTCTATGGCTACACCTTC
NA	TRBV6-5	NA	TRBJ1-3	CASAVYNSGNTIYF	TGTGCCAGCGCCGTGTACAACTCTGGAAACACCATATATTTT
NA	TRBV7-6	NA	TRBJ1-2	CASSLREGPNYGYTF	TGTGCCAGCAGCCTGCGGGAGGGGCCGAACTATGGCTACACCTTC
NA	TRBV6-1	TRBD1	TRBJ1-2	CASSEGWDRGAYTF	TGTGCCAGCAGTGAAGGCTGGGACAGGGGAGCCTACACCTTC
NA	TRBV6-5	TRBD1	TRBJ1-2	CASNVGGQGTYGYTF	TGTGCCAGCAACGTAGGGGGACAGGGGACCTATGGCTACACCTTC
NA	TRBV20-1	TRBD1	TRBJ2-7	CSASTDRPYEQYF	TGCAGTGCTAGTACGGACAGGCCATACGAGCAGTACTTC
NA	TRBV3-1/TRBV3-2	TRBD1	TRBJ2-7	CASRKLNSGQGASEQYF	TGTGCCAGCAGAAAACTGAATTCGGGACAGGGGGCTAGCGAGCAGTACTTC
NA	TRBV29-1	NA	TRBJ2-3	CSVEDFYTQYF	TGCAGCGTTGAAGACTTCTATACGCAGTATTTT
few	TRBV7-8	TRBD1	TRBJ2-7	CASSPRDRGSYEQYF	TGTGCCAGCAGCCCCCGGGACAGGGGCTCCTACGAGCAGTACTTC
NA	TRBV5-5	NA	TRBJ2-2	CASSLKSTGELFF	TGTGCCAGCAGCCTTAAGAGCACCGGGGAGCTGTTTTTT
NA	TRBV24-1	NA	TRBJ2-7	CATRGGREQYF	TGTGCCACCAGGGGGGGGCGCGAGCAGTACTTC
NA	TRBV19	NA	TRBJ2-7	CASSIRRAYEQYF	TGTGCCAGTAGTATCCGCAGGGCCTACGAGCAGTACTTC
NA	TRBV7-2	TRBD1	TRBJ2-6	CASSLGQGYSGANVLTF	TGTGCCAGCAGCTTAGGACAGGGATACTCTGGGGCCAACGTCCTGACTTTC
NA	TRBV7-6	NA	TRBJ1-1	CASSLRSGVDTEAFF	TGTGCCAGCAGCTTAAGATCAGGGGTAGACACTGAAGCTTTCTTT
once	TRBV28	TRBD2	TRBJ2-4	CASSWGGRNIQYF	TGTGCCAGCAGTTGGGGGGGGAGAAACATTCAGTACTTC
NA	TRBV7-9	TRBD1	TRBJ2-2	CASSYPGPGQGNTGELFF	TGTGCCAGCAGCTACCCGGGACCGGGACAGGGCAACACCGGGGAGCTGTTTTTT
NA	TRBV5-6	NA	TRBJ2-3	CASSSLDTQYF	TGTGCCAGCAGCTCTTTAGATACGCAGTATTTT